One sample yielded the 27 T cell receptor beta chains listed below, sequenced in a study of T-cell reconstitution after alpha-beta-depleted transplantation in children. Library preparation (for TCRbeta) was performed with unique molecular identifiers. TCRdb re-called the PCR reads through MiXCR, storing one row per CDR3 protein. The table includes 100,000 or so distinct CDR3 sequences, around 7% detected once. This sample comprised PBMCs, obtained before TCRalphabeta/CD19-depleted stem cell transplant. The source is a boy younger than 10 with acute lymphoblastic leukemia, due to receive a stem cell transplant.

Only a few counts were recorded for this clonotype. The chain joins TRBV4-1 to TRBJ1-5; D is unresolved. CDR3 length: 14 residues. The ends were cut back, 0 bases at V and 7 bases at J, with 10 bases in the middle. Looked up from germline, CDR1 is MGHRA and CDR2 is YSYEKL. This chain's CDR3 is CASSQEVRIQPQHF. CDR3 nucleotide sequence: TGCGCCAGCAGCCAAGAGGTACGGATACAGCCCCAGCATTTT.

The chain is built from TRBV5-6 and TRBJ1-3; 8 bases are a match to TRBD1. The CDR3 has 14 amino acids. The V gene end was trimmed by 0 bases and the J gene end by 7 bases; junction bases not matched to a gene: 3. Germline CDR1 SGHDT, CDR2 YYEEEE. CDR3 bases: TGTGCCAGCAGCTTGGTACCAGGGGGCAACACCATATATTTT. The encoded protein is CASSLVPGGNTIYF.

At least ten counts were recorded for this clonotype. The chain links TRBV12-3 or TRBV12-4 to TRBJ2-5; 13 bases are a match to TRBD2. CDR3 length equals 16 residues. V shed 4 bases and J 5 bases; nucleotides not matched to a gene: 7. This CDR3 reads CASSSGLAGEGETQYF. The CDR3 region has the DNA TGTGCCAGCAGTTCTGGACTAGCGGGGGAAGGGGAGACCCAGTACTTC.

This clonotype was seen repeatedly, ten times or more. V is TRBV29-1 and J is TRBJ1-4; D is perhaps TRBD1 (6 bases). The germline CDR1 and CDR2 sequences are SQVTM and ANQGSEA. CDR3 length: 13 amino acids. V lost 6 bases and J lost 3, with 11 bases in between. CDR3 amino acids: CSVTGWPNEKLFF. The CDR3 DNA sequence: TGCAGCGTCACAGGGTGGCCTAATGAAAAACTGTTTTTT.

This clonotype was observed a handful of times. As DNA, the CDR3 is TGTGCCAGCAACGGACGAAGGAACAGGGGATCGGGTCAGCCCCAGCATTTT. The encoded protein is CASNGRRNRGSGQPQHF. The rearrangement uses TRBV6-2 or TRBV6-3 and TRBJ1-5; 7 nucleotides line up with TRBD1. CDR1 MNHEY and CDR2 SVGEGT come from the germline V gene. The CDR3 runs 17 residues. V shed 7 bases and J 6 bases; nucleotides not matched to a gene: 18.

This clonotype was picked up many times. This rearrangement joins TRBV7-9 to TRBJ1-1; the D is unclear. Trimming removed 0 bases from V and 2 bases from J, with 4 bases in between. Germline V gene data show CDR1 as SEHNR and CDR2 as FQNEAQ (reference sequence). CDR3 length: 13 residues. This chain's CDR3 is CASSLAANTEAFF. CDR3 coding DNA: TGTGCCAGCAGCTTAGCCGCAAACACTGAAGCTTTCTTT.

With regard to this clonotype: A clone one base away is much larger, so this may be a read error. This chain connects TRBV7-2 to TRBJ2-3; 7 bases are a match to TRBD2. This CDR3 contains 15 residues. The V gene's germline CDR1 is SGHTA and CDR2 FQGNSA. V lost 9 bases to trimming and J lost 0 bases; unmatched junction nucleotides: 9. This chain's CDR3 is CASFRAGTSTDTQYF. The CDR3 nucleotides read TGTGCCAGTTTTCGAGCGGGGACTAGCACAGATACGCAGTATTTT. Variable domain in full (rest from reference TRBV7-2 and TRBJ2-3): GAGVSQSPSNKVTEKGKDVELRCDPISGHTALYWYRQSLGQGLEFLIYFQGNSAPDKSGLPSDRFSAERTGGSVSTLTIQRTQQEDSAVYLCASFRAGTSTDTQYFGPGTRLTVL.

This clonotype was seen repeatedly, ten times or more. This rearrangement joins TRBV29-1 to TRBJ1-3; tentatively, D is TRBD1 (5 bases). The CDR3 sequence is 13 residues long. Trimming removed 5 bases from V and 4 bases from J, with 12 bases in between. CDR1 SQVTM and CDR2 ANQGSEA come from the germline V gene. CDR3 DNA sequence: TGCAGCGTTCGGCCGGGGGGAGGAAACACCATATATTTT. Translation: CSVRPGGGNTIYF.

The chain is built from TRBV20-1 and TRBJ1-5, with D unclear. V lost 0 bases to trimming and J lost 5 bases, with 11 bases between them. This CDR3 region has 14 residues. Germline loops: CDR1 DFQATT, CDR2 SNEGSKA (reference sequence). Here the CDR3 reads CSAREGIWDQPQHF. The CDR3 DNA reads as TGCAGTGCTAGAGAGGGGATCTGGGATCAGCCCCAGCATTTT.

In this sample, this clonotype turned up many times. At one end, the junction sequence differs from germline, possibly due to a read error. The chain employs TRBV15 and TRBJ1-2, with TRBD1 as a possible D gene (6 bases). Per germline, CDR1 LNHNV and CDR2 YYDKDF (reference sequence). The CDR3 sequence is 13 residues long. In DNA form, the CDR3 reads TGTGCCACCAGCAGAGATCAGGGACACCTTTCCTCCTTC. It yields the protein CATSRDQGHLSSF.

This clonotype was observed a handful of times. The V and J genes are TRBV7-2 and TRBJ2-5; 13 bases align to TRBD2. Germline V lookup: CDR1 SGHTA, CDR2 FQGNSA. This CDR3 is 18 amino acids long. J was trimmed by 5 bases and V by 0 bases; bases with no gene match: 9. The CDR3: CASSLAQLAGGPGETQYF. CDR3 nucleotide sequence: TGTGCCAGCAGCTTAGCGCAACTAGCGGGGGGGCCTGGGGAGACCCAGTACTTC.

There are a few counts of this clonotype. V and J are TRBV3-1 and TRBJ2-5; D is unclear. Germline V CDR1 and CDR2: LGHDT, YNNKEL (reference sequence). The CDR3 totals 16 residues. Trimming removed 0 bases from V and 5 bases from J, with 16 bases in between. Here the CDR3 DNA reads TGTGCCAGCAGCCAAGACGCAACAGTTATTACGGAGACCCAGTACTTC. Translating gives CASSQDATVITETQYF.

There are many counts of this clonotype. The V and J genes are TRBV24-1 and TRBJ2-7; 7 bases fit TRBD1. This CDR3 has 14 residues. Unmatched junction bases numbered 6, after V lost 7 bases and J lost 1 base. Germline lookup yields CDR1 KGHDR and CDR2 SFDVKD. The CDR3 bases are TGTGCCACCAGCCCGAGGGGGCGATCCTACGAGCAGTACTTC. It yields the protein CATSPRGRSYEQYF.

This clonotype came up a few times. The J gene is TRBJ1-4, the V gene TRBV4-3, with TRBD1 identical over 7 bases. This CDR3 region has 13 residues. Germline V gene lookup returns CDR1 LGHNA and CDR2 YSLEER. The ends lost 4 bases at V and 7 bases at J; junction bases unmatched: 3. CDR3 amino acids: CASSRDRAEKLFF. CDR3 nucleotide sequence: TGCGCCAGCAGCCGGGACAGAGCTGAAAAACTGTTTTTT.

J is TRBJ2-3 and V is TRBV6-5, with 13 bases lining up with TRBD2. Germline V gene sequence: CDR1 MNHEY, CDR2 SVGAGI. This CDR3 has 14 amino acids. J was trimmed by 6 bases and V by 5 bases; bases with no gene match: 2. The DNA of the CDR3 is TGTGCCAGCAGTCCGGGACTAGCGGGGGATACGCAGTATTTT. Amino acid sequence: CASSPGLAGDTQYF.

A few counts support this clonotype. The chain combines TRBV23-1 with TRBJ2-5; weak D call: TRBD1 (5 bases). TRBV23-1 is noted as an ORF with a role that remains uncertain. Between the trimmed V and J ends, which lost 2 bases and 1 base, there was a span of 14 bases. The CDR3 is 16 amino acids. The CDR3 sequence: CASSQPSAGPQETQYF. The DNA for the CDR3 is TGCGCCAGCAGTCAACCTTCGGCAGGGCCCCAAGAGACCCAGTACTTC.

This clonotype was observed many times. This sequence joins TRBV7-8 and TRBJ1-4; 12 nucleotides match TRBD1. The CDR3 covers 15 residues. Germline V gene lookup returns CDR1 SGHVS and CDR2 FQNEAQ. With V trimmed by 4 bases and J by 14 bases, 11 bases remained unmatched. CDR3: CASSSRGTGGQSLFF. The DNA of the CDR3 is TGTGCCAGCAGCTCCCGGGGGACAGGGGGCCAGAGTCTGTTTTTT.

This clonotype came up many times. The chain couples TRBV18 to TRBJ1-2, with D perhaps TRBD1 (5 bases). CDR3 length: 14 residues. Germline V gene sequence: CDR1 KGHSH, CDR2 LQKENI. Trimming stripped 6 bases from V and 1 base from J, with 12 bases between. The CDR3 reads CASSPTDSNYGYTF. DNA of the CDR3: TGTGCCAGCTCGCCCACTGACAGTAACTATGGCTACACCTTC.

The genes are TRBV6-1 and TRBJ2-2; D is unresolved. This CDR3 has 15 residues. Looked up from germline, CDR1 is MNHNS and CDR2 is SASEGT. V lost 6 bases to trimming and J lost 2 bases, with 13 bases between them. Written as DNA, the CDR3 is TGTGCCAGCAGCCGAGAGCCGACCAACACCGGGGAGCTGTTTTTT. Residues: CASSREPTNTGELFF.

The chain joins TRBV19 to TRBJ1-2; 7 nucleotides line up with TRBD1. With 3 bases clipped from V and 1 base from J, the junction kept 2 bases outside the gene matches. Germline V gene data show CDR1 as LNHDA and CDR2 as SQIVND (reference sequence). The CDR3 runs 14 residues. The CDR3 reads CASSMTGNNYGYTF. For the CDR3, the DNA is TGTGCCAGTAGTATGACAGGGAATAACTATGGCTACACCTTC. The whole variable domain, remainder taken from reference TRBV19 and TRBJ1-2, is DGGITQSPKYLFRKEGQNVTLSCEQNLNHDAMYWYRQDPGQGLRLIYYSQIVNDFQKGDIAEGYSVSREKKESFPLTVTSAQKNPTAFYLCASSMTGNNYGYTFGSGTRLTVV.

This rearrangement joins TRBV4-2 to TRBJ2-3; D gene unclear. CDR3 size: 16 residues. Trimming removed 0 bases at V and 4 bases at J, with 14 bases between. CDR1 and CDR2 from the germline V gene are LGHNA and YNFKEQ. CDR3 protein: CASSQDFEFRADTQYF. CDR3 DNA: TGTGCCAGCAGCCAAGATTTTGAGTTCCGAGCAGATACGCAGTATTTT.

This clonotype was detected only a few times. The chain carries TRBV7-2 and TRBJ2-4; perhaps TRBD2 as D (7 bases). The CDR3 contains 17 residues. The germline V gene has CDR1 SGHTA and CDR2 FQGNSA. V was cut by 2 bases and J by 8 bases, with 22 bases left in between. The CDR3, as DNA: TGTGCCAGCAGCTTATGGGGGAGGGGGGGGATTGGTGACATTCAGTACTTC. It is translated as CASSLWGRGGIGDIQYF.

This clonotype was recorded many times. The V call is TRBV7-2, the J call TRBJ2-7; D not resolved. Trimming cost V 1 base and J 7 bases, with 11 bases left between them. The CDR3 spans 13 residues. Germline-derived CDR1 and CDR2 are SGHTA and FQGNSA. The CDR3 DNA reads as TGTGCCAGCAGCTTAGTTCGGCCCTTAGAGCAGTACTTC. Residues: CASSLVRPLEQYF.

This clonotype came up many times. Here the CDR3 reads CASSLQGSNEKLFF. DNA for the CDR3: TGCGCCAGCAGCCTCCAGGGGTCTAATGAAAAACTGTTTTTT. The chain combines TRBV4-1 with TRBJ1-4; a weak D match, TRBD1 (6 bases). The CDR3 is 14 residues long. Germline loops: CDR1 MGHRA, CDR2 YSYEKL. V lost 4 bases and J lost 3, with 9 bases in between.

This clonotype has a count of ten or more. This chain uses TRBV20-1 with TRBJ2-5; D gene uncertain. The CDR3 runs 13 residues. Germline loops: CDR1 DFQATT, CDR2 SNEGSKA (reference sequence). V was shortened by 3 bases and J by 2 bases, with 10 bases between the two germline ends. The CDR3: CSASGLLQETQYF. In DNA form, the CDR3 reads TGCAGTGCTAGCGGGCTGTTACAAGAGACCCAGTACTTC.

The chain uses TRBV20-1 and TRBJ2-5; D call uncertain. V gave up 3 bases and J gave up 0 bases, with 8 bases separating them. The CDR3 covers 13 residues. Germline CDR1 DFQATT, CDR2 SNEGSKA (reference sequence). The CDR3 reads CSASVRYQETQYF. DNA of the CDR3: TGCAGTGCTAGCGTCCGGTACCAAGAGACCCAGTACTTC.

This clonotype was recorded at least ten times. CDR3 nucleotides: TGTGCCAGCAGTCCGGGGGACGGGCACACCGGGGAGCTGTTTTTT. Translated: CASSPGDGHTGELFF. This chain connects TRBV28 to TRBJ2-2, with TRBD2 as a possible D gene (6 bases). V was clipped by 5 bases and J by 3 bases, with 13 bases between them. This CDR3 comprises 15 residues. Per germline, CDR1 MDHEN and CDR2 SYDVKM.